The following is a T cell receptor beta chain sequence with its context. Antigen specificity is unknown. A CD45RO-CCR7+CD27+CD95- phenotype identified naive CD8+ T cells. This entry belongs to a study of CXCR3-negative and CXCR3-positive naive CD8 T cells. The study's findings and limits: Comparison of naive CXCR3-negative and CXCR3-positive cells revealed similar TRBV-TRBJ usage, while memory cells differed. Hydrophobicity of TRB CDR3s was greater in CXCR3-positive naive cells than in CXCR3-negative naive cells. Post-cryopreservation CXCR3 expression was partly diminished, and the bulk of assays employed fresh PBMCs. Comparably high diversity was seen in both naive subsets, and much lower diversity in memory CD8+ cells.

Germline CDR1 and CDR2: SGHRS and YFSETQ. This CDR3 spans 13 amino acids. The study made its TRB cDNA libraries by 5' RACE, adding UMI labels. For each CDR3 protein, TCRdb gives one entry from its re-call of the 5' RACE reads, without DNA. This sample contains about 150,000 distinct CDR3 sequences. This chain links TRBV5-1 with TRBJ2-1; the D call from TCRdb, TRBD2, cannot be confirmed without DNA. The TCR sequence derives from a human donor in good health. Some clones in this sample may be carry-over from other donors' samples. Sample: naive CXCR3+ CD8+ T cells from blood. Stated subset: CD45RO-CCR7+CD27+CD95- naive CD8+ T cells expressing CXCR3 (TNR3+). CDR3 sequence: CASIGGGPNEQFF.